This T cell receptor (beta chain) derives from a study of T-cell reconstitution after alpha-beta-depleted transplantation in children. CDR1 is KGHDR and CDR2 is SFDVKD in the germline V gene. The CDR3 runs 16 residues. After removal of 4 bases from V and 8 bases from J, the junction contained 11 bases not matched to a gene. In this sample, this clonotype turned up a few times. Construction of the TCRbeta library involved unique molecular identifiers. One entry per CDR3 protein, called by TCRdb with MiXCR from the PCR reads. The data hold 350,000 to 400,000 distinct CDR3 sequences, with roughly 20% observed a single time.

The TCR comes from a human donor who donated a stem cell graft to a child with acute myeloid leukemia. J is TRBJ2-1 and V is TRBV24-1; TRBD1 matches at 9 bases. Sequencing was performed on PBMCs from the stem cell graft donor, taken from the stem cell graft. DNA of the CDR3: TGTGCCACCAGTGAAGCCGGGACAGGGCTACGGGATGAGCAGTTCTTC. Translated: CATSEAGTGLRDEQFF.